This paragraph reports one TCR beta chain. Naive CD8 isolation took CD45RO-negative cells positively selected for CCR7 and excluded terminally differentiated effector memory CD45RA+ cells. These data are taken from a study of shared clonotypes between healthy human individuals. As for the study in general: Per donor, CD8 memory used one plate, CD8 naive used two, CD4 memory used three and CD4 naive used three.

The protocol was immunoSEQ multiplex PCR, while the TCRdb copy is restricted to in-frame clones and leaves out a portion. The profile covers about 1,800,000 clones, with about 94% appearing a single time and under 1.5% taken by the ten largest. The CDR3 is 14 residues long. Looked up from germline, CDR1 is SGHAT and CDR2 is FQNNGV. Trimming cost V 0 bases and J 12 bases, with 14 bases left between them. The sample taken for sequencing was naive CD8+ T cells sorted from blood. The clonotype originates from a man aged 18 to 30 in good health. The rearrangement links TRBV11-2 to TRBJ1-4, with TRBD1 as a possible D gene (5 bases). The CDR3 protein is CASSLEGRGGELFF. CDR3 nucleotides: TGTGCCAGCAGCTTAGAGGGTCGTGGGGGGGAACTGTTTTTT.